The 12 T cell receptor beta chains in this list originate from one sample, sequenced in a study of blood T cells in healthy people across ages. For the second PCR, which ran for roughly 7 to 11 cycles, a sample-barcoded 5' primer and a J-beta primer mix were used. TCRdb redid the calling of the 5' RACE reads with MiXCR, one entry per CDR3 protein. There are 550,000 to 750,000 distinct CDR3 sequences in the sample; 20% to 25% occur only once, and around 3.4% lies in the top ten. Sequenced input: blood. These receptors were collected from a man in his 70s in good health.

This chain joins TRBV18 and TRBJ1-2, with no clear D. The CDR3 is 16 residues long. The germline V gene encodes CDR1 KGHSH and CDR2 LQKENI. Trimming cost V 1 base and J 2 bases, with 14 bases left between them. The CDR3 DNA reads as TGTGCCAGCTCACCACTATCTCTGGGCACCAACTATGGCTACACCTTC. Translating gives CASSPLSLGTNYGYTF.

The chain combines TRBV5-6 with TRBJ1-5; D is unresolved. Germline assignment: CDR1 SGHDT and CDR2 YYEEEE. This CDR3 region has 16 residues. Deletions cut 2 bases from V and 0 bases from J, with 12 bases between. CDR3 sequence: CASSFGRGYSNQPQHF. Written as DNA, the CDR3 is TGTGCCAGCAGCTTTGGGCGAGGGTATAGCAATCAGCCCCAGCATTTT.

This clonotype was observed a few times. The J gene is TRBJ1-5, the V gene TRBV20-1, with D tentatively TRBD1 (6 bases). Germline CDR1 DFQATT, CDR2 SNEGSKA (reference sequence). Trimming cost V 3 bases and J 7 bases, with 19 bases left between them. This CDR3 comprises 15 residues. In DNA, the CDR3 is TGCAGTGCTAGCTACAGGGTTGGAATGGGACAGCCCCAGCATTTT. The encoded protein is CSASYRVGMGQPQHF.

This clonotype was counted only a few times. This chain connects TRBV12-3 or TRBV12-4 to TRBJ2-1; tentatively, D is TRBD2 (5 bases). The CDR3 runs to 12 residues. The V gene lost 5 bases and the J gene lost 9 bases, with 11 bases spanning the gap. The CDR3 DNA follows: TGTGCCAGCAGTCCACTAGTTAGTGAGCAGTTCTTC. This encodes CASSPLVSEQFF.

The chain couples TRBV4-1 to TRBJ2-3; 9 bases are shared with TRBD2. The CDR3 totals 17 residues. V lost 0 bases, J lost 4 bases, and 8 bases stayed unmatched. Germline-derived CDR1 and CDR2 are MGHRA and YSYEKL. The CDR3, as DNA: TGCGCCAGCAGCCAAGAAAATGGTAGCGGGAGTCCAGATACGCAGTATTTT. Amino acids: CASSQENGSGSPDTQYF.

This clonotype showed up just a few times. The rearrangement links TRBV11-2 to TRBJ2-1, with TRBD2 as a possible D gene (7 bases). The CDR3 runs 19 residues. Germline CDR1 reads SGHAT; CDR2 reads FQNNGV. Trimming pared 2 bases from V and 4 bases from J, leaving 24 bases between. As DNA, the CDR3 is TGTGCCAGCAGCTTAAGGGGGGGGGCTAGCTCGGCTTCTTACAATGAGCAGTTCTTC. Encoded protein: CASSLRGGASSASYNEQFF.

The V gene is TRBV20-1, the J gene TRBJ2-6; no definite D call. Trimming cost V 7 bases and J 0 bases, with 7 bases left between them. This CDR3 is 13 amino acids long. Germline loops: CDR1 DFQATT, CDR2 SNEGSKA (reference sequence). The CDR3 here is CSENGSGANVLTF. The CDR3 region has the DNA TGCAGTGAGAATGGCTCTGGGGCCAACGTCCTGACTTTC.

This clonotype turned up a few times. V usage is TRBV5-1 and J usage is TRBJ1-1; D is uncertain. CDR3 length: 12 residues. V was trimmed by 4 bases and J by 8 bases, leaving 12 bases between them. Germline V gives CDR1 SGHRS, CDR2 YFSETQ. The CDR3 DNA reads as TGCGCCAGCAGCGTTAGCGGGATGGAAGCTTTCTTT. It encodes CASSVSGMEAFF.

The chain combines TRBV7-9 with TRBJ1-2; D gene ambiguous. Per germline, CDR1 SEHNR and CDR2 FQNEAQ (reference sequence). This CDR3 contains 13 residues. V was clipped by 3 bases and J by 4 bases, with 9 bases between them. For the CDR3, the DNA is TGTGCCAGCAGCTTCTCCGGGATCTATGGCTACACCTTC. The encoded protein is CASSFSGIYGYTF.

V gene TRBV19 combines with J gene TRBJ1-2; TRBD1 might be the D (5 bases). The V gene lost 3 bases and the J gene lost 4 bases, with 15 bases spanning the gap. The CDR3 totals 15 residues. Per germline, CDR1 LNHDA and CDR2 SQIVND (reference sequence). The CDR3 loop is CASSIPNPGPYGYTF. The CDR3 DNA sequence: TGTGCCAGTAGTATCCCCAATCCGGGGCCCTATGGCTACACCTTC.

The genes are TRBV20-1 and TRBJ1-6; 9 bases match TRBD1. Germline trimming cut 5 bases from V and 14 bases from J; bases unmatched to any gene: 10. Germline values: CDR1 DFQATT, CDR2 SNEGSKA (reference sequence). The CDR3 loop spans 13 amino acids. The DNA for the CDR3 is TGCAGTGCTCCGGGACAGGGACAATTCACCCTCCACTTT. Amino acid sequence: CSAPGQGQFTLHF.

This clonotype was seen just once. The gene calls are TRBV5-1 and TRBJ2-3; the D gene is possibly TRBD2 (6 bases). The CDR3 extends over 16 amino acids. V lost 5 bases and J lost 0, with 16 bases in between. Germline V lookup: CDR1 SGHRS, CDR2 YFSETQ. The CDR3 DNA sequence: TGCGCCAGCAGAAATAGCGGTCTCGCTAGCACAGATACGCAGTATTTT. This sequence encodes CASRNSGLASTDTQYF.